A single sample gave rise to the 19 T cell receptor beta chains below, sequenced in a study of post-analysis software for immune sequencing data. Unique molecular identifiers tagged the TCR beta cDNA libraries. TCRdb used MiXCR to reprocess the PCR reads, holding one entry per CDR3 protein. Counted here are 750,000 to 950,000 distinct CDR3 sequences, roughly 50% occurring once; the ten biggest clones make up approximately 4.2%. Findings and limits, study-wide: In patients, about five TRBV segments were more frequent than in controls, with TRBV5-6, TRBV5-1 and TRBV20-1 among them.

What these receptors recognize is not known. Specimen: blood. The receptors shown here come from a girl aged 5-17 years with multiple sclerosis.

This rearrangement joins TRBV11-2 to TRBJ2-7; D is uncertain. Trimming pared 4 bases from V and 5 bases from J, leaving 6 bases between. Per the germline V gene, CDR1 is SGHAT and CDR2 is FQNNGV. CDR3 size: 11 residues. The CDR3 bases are TGTGCCAGCAGCTGGCGCCACGAGCAGTACTTC. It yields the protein CASSWRHEQYF.

In nucleotides, the CDR3 is TGTGCCAGCAGTTACCTGGGTGCGGAAGCTTTCTTT. Translating it yields CASSYLGAEAFF. The chain recombines TRBV27 with TRBJ1-1; D not certain. V lost 4 bases, J lost 8 bases, and 11 bases lay in between. The germline gives CDR1 MNHEY, CDR2 SMNVEV (reference sequence). The CDR3 sequence is 12 residues long.

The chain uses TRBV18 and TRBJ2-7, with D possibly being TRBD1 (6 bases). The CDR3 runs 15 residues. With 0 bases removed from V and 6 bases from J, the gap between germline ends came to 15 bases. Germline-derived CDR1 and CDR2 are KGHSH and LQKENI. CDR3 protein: CASSPPEGVLTEQYF. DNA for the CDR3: TGTGCCAGCTCACCACCAGAGGGGGTGCTGACCGAGCAGTACTTC. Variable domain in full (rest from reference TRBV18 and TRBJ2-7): NAGVMQNPRHLVRRRGQEARLRCSPMKGHSHVYWYRQLPEEGLKFMVYLQKENIIDESGMPKERFSAEFPKEGPSILRIQQVVRGDSAAYFCASSPPEGVLTEQYFGPGTRLTVT.

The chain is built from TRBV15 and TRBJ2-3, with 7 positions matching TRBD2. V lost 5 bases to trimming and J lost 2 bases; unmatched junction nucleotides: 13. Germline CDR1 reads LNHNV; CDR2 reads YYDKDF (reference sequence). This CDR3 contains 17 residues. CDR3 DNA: TGTGCCACCAGCGACCGGGACTACCTCGCCTCCACAGATACGCAGTATTTT. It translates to CATSDRDYLASTDTQYF.

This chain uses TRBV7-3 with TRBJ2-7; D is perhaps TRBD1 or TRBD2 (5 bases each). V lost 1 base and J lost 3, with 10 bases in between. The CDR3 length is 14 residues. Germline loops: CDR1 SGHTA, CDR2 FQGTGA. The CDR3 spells CASSLNGGDYEQYF. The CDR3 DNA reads TGTGCCAGCAGCTTAAATGGGGGAGACTACGAGCAGTACTTC.

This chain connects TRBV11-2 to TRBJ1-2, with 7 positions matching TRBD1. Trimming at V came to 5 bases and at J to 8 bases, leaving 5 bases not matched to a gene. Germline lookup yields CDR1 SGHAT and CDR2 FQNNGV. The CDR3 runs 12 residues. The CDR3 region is CASSTGVGGYTF. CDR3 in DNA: TGTGCCAGCAGCACAGGGGTGGGGGGCTACACCTTC.

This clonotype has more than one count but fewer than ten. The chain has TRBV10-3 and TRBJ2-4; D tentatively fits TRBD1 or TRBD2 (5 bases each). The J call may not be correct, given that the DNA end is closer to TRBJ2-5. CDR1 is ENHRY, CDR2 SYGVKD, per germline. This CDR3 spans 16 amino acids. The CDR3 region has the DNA TGTGCCATCAGTGAGTCTGGCCGGGGCGCAGGGGAGACCCAGTACTTC. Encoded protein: CAISESGRGAGETQYF.

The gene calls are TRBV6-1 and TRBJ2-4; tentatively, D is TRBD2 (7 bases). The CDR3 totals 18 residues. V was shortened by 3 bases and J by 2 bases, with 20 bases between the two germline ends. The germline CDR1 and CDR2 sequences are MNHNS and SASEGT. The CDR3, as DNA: TGTGCCAGCAGTGATGGGGGAGGGGTGGGGGCTCCCAAAAACATTCAGTACTTC. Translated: CASSDGGGVGAPKNIQYF.

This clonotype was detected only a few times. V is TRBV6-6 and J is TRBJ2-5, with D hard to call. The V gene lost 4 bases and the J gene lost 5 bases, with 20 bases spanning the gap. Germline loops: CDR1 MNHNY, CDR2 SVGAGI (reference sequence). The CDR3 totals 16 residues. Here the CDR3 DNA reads TGTGCCAGCAGTTCCCTAAAAGGGTCGTACGGGGAGACCCAGTACTTC. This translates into CASSSLKGSYGETQYF.

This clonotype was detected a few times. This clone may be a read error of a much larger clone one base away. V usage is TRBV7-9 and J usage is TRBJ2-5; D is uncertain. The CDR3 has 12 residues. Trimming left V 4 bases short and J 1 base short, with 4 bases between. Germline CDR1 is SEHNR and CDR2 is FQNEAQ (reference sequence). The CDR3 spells CASSWVQETQYF. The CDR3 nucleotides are TGTGCCAGCAGCTGGGTCCAAGAGACCCAGTACTTC.

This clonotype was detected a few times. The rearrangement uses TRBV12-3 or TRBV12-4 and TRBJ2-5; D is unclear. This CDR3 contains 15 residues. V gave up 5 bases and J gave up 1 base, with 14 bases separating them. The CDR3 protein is CASSPGEDAQETQYF. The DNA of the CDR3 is TGTGCCAGCAGTCCCGGAGAGGACGCCCAAGAGACCCAGTACTTC.

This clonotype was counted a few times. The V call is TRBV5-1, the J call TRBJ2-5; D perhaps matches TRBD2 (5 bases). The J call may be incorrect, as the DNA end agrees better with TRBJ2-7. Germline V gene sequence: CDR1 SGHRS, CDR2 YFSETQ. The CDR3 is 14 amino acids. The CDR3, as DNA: TGCGCCAGCAGCCCCATAACGCGGGCCGACGAGCAGTACTTC. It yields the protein CASSPITRADEQYF.

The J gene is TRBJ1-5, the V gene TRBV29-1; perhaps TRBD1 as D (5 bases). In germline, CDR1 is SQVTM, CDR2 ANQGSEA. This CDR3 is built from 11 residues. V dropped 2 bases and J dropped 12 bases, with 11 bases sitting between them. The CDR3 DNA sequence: TGCAGCGTTGAATCTTGGGGGGACCAGCATTTT. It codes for CSVESWGDQHF.

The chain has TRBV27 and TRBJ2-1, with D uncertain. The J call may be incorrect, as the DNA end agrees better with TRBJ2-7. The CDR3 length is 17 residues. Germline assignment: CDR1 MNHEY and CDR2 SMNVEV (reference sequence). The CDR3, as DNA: TGTGCCAGCAGTTTATTCCCGACGGTGAGCTCCCACAATGAGCAGTACTTC. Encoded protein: CASSLFPTVSSHNEQYF.

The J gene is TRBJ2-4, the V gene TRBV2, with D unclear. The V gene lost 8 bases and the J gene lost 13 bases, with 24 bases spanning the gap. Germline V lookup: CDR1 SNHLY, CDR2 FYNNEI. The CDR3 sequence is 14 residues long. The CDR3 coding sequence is TGTGCCAGCGGTAAATCCTCGGAAGTCGTTAAGCAGTACTTC. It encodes CASGKSSEVVKQYF.

CDR3 in amino acids: CASSAGLAGGNEQFF. The CDR3 coding sequence is TGCGCCAGCAGCGCCGGACTAGCGGGAGGCAATGAGCAGTTCTTC. The chain carries TRBV5-1 and TRBJ2-1, with 14 bases fitting TRBD2. J lost 6 bases, V lost 4 bases, and 3 bases had no gene match. There are 15 residues in the CDR3. Germline V gives CDR1 SGHRS, CDR2 YFSETQ.

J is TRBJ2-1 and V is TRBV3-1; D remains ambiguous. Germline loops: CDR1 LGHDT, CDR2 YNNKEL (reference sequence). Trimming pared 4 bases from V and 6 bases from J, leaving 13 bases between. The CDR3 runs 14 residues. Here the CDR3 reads CASSPSRLGNEQFF. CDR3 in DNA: TGTGCCAGCAGCCCGAGCCGCCTGGGCAATGAGCAGTTCTTC.

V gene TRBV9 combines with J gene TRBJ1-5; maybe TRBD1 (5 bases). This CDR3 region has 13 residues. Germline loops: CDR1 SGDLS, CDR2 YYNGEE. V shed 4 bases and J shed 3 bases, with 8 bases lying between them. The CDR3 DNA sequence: TGTGCCAGCAGCCGGGGCCTCAATCAGCCCCAGCATTTT. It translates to CASSRGLNQPQHF. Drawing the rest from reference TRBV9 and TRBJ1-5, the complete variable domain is DSGVTQTPKHLITATGQRVTLRCSPRSGDLSVYWYQQSLDQGLQFLIQYYNGEERAKGNILERFSAQQFPDLHSELNLSSLELGDSALYFCASSRGLNQPQHFGDGTRLSIL.

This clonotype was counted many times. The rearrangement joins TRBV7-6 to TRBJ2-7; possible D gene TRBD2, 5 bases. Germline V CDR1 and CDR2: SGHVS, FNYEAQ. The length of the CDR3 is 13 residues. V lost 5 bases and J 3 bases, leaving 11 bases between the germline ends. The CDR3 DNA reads TGTGCCAGCAGCCCGGGCGGAGGCTACGAGCAGTACTTC. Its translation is CASSPGGGYEQYF.